The next 5 T cell receptor beta chains were all read from a single sample in a study of cytomegalovirus exposure and HLA in healthy donors. This PCR relied on a set of 60 Vbeta primers and 13 Jbeta primers. The data were produced by immunoSEQ multiplex PCR, yet TCRdb's version contains in-frame clones alone and is incomplete. There are some 180,000 clones in the sample; around 80% occur only once, and about 1.3% lies in the top ten. The sample taken for sequencing was PBMCs. These receptors were taken from a girl aged 5 to 17 in good health and CMV-seropositive.

This chain joins TRBV28 and TRBJ1-2; D is uncertain. The CDR3 has 14 amino acids. Germline-derived CDR1 and CDR2 are MDHEN and SYDVKM. V was pared by 2 bases and J by 4 bases, with 11 bases between. This CDR3 is CASSLAQAGYGYTF. CDR3 nucleotides: TGTGCCAGCAGTTTAGCCCAGGCGGGCTATGGCTACACCTTC.

This chain connects TRBV10-3 to TRBJ2-3, with 10 bases identical to TRBD2. CDR1 is ENHRY and CDR2 is SYGVKD in the germline V gene. CDR3 length equals 17 residues. The junction had 7 bases not matched to a gene; V was cut back by 3 bases and J by 1 base. CDR3 sequence: CAISDRSSGSGTDTQYF. CDR3 DNA: TGTGCCATCAGTGATAGGTCTAGCGGGAGTGGCACAGATACGCAGTATTTT.

The gene calls are TRBV5-1 and TRBJ2-7, with 10 bases aligning to TRBD1. The CDR3 runs to 15 residues. V shed 4 bases and J 1 base; nucleotides not matched to a gene: 5. The V gene's germline CDR1 is SGHRS and CDR2 YFSETQ. The CDR3: CASSAGQGGSYEQYF. CDR3 in DNA: TGCGCCAGCAGCGCCGGACAGGGGGGATCCTACGAGCAGTACTTC.

The genes are TRBV6-5 and TRBJ2-7; D possibly corresponds to TRBD2 (6 bases). CDR1 MNHEY and CDR2 SVGAGI come from the germline V gene. The length of the CDR3 is 14 residues. The V end was cut by 5 bases, the J end by 5 bases, with 16 bases between. The CDR3, as DNA: TGTGCCAGCAGTCGGGGGACTCCGCGGAACGAGCAGTACTTC. It translates to CASSRGTPRNEQYF.

This chain connects TRBV15 to TRBJ1-1; D is perhaps TRBD1 (6 bases). Trimming removed 3 bases at V and 1 base at J, with 15 bases between. Germline values: CDR1 LNHNV, CDR2 YYDKDF (reference sequence). This CDR3 is 16 amino acids long. This CDR3 reads CATSSRGGVANTEAFF. Written as DNA, the CDR3 is TGTGCCACCAGCAGCAGGGGTGGGGTAGCGAACACTGAAGCTTTCTTT.